The present TCR beta chain was sequenced within a study of T cell clones after liver transplantation. In the study overall: Without induction therapy, subjects received standard immunosuppression until 12-24 months post-transplant.

This CDR3 spans 16 amino acids. The germline V gene encodes CDR1 SGHNT and CDR2 YYREEE (reference sequence). V lost 0 bases to trimming and J lost 0 bases, with 12 bases between them. TCRdb's table, derived via immunoSEQ multiplex PCR, lists solely in-frame clones and lacks some. The data hold about 21,000 clones, with approximately 93% observed a single time. The material was CD8+ T cells from blood, obtained about 25 months after liver transplant. The chain is built from TRBV5-4 and TRBJ1-2, with a tentative D call TRBD1 (5 bases). The TCR originated in a human patient who received a liver transplant. Some of the T cells may derive from the graft donor. CDR3 bases: TGTGCCAGCAGCTTGGCCATGGCAGGGACTAACTATGGCTACACCTTC. It specifies CASSLAMAGTNYGYTF. Full variable domain (outside the CDR3, taken from reference TRBV5-4 and TRBJ1-2): ETGVTQSPTHLIKTRGQQVTLRCSSQSGHNTVSWYQQALGQGPQFIFQYYREEENGRGNFPPRFSGLQFPNYSSELNVNALELDDSALYLCASSLAMAGTNYGYTFGSGTRLTVV.